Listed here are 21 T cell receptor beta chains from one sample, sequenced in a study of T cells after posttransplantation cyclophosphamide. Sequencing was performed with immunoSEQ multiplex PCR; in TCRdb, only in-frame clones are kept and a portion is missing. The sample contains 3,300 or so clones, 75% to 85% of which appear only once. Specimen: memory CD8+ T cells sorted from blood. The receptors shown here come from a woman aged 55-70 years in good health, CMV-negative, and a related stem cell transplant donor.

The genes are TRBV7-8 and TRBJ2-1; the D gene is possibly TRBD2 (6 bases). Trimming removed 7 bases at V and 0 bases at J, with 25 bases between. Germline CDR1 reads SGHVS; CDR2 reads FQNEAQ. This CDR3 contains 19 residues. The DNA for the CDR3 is TGTGCCAGCATCGGGCTGTGGCGGGAACCCCTAAGCTCCTACAATGAGCAGTTCTTC. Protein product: CASIGLWREPLSSYNEQFF.

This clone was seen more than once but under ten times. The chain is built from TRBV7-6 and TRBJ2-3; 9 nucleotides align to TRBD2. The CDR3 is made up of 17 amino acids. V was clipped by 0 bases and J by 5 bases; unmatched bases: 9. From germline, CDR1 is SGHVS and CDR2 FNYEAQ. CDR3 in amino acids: CASSLAVSGRYKDTQYF. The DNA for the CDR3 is TGTGCCAGCAGCTTAGCGGTTAGCGGGAGATATAAAGATACGCAGTATTTT. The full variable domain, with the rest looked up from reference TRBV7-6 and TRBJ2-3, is GAGVSQSPRYKVTKRGQDVALRCDPISGHVSLYWYRQALGQGPEFLTYFNYEAQQDKSGLPNDRFSAERPEGSISTLTIQRTEQRDSAMYRCASSLAVSGRYKDTQYFGPGTRLTVL.

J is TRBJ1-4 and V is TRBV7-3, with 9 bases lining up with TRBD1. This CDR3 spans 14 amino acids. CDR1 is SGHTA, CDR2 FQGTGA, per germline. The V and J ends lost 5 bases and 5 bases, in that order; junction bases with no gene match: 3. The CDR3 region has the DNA TGTGCCAGCAGCCTGACAGGGGGGAATGAAAAACTGTTTTTT. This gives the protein CASSLTGGNEKLFF.

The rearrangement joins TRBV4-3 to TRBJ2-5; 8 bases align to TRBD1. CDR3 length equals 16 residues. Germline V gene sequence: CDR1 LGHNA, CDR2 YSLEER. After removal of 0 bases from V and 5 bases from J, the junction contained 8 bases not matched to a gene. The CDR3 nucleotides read TGCGCCAGCAGCCAAGACAGGGCAGGGGGCTCGGAGACCCAGTACTTC. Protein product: CASSQDRAGGSETQYF.

The CDR3 DNA sequence: TGTGCCAGCAGTTATCCTCGAGGCACTGAAGCTTTCTTT. It codes for CASSYPRGTEAFF. J is TRBJ1-1 and V is TRBV7-9; D is uncertain. With 6 bases removed from V and 4 bases from J, the gap between germline ends came to 12 bases. Germline CDR1 SEHNR, CDR2 FQNEAQ (reference sequence). The CDR3 totals 13 residues.

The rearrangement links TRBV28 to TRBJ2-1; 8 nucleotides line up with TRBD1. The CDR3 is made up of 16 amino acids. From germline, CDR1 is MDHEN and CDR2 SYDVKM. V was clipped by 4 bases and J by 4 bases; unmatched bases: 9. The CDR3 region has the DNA TGTGCCAGCAGTTCTCGGGGACAGGAGATATACAATGAGCAGTTCTTC. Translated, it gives CASSSRGQEIYNEQFF. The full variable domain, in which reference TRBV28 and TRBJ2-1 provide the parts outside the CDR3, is DVKVTQSSRYLVKRTGEKVFLECVQDMDHENMFWYRQDPGLGLRLIYFSYDVKMKEKGDIPEGYSVSREKKERFSLILESASTNQTSMYLCASSSRGQEIYNEQFFGPGTRLTVL.

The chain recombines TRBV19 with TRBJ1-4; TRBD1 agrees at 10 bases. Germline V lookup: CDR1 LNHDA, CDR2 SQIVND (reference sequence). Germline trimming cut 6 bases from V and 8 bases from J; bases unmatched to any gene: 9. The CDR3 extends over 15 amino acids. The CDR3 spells CASRSPGQGSEKLFF. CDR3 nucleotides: TGTGCCAGTAGATCTCCGGGACAGGGGTCCGAAAAACTGTTTTTT. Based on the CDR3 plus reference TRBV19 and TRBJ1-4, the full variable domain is DGGITQSPKYLFRKEGQNVTLSCEQNLNHDAMYWYRQDPGQGLRLIYYSQIVNDFQKGDIAEGYSVSREKKESFPLTVTSAQKNPTAFYLCASRSPGQGSEKLFFGSGTQLSVL.

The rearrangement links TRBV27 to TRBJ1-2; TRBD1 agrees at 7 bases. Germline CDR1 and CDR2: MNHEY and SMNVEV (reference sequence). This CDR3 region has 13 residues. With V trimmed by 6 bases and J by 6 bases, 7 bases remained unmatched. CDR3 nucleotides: TGTGCCAGCAGCAGGGGGAATTACGATGGCTACACCTTC. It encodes CASSRGNYDGYTF.

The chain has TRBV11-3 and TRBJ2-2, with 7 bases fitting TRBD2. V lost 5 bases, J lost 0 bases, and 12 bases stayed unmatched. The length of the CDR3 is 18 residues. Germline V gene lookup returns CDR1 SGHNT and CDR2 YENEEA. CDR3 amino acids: CASSPPGLAAANTGELFF. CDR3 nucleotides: TGTGCCAGCAGCCCCCCGGGGCTAGCGGCAGCGAACACCGGGGAGCTGTTTTTT.

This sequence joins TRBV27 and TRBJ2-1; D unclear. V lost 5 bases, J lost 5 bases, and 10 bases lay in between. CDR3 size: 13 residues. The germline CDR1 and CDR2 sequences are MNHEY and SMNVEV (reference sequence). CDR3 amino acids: CASSPTPNNEQFF. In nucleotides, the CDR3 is TGTGCCAGCAGTCCCACCCCTAACAATGAGCAGTTCTTC.

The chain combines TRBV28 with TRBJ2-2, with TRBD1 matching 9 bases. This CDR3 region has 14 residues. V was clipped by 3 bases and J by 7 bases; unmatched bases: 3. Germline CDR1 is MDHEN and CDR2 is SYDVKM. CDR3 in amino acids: CASSLTGGRGELFF. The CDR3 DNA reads TGTGCCAGCAGTTTGACAGGGGGGCGCGGGGAGCTGTTTTTT.

The CDR3 region is CASSPLDRPNSPLHF. The DNA of the CDR3 is TGTGCCAGCAGCCCCTTGGACAGGCCTAATTCACCCCTCCACTTT. V is TRBV4-2 and J is TRBJ1-6, with 7 bases identical to TRBD1. CDR1 and CDR2 (germline): LGHNA, YNFKEQ. The CDR3 runs to 15 residues. The trim removed 4 bases at V and 6 bases at J, leaving 6 bases unmatched.

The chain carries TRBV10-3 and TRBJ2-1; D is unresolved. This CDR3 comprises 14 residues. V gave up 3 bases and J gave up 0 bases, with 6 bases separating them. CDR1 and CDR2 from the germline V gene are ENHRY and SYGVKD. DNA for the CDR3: TGTGCCATCAGTGAATATAGCTCCTACAATGAGCAGTTCTTC. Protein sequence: CAISEYSSYNEQFF.

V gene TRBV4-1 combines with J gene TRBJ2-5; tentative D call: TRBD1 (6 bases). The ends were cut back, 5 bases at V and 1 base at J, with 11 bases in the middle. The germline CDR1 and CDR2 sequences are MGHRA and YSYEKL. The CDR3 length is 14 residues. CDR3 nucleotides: TGCGCCAGCAGCTACCGGGACACCCAAGAGACCCAGTACTTC. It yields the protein CASSYRDTQETQYF.

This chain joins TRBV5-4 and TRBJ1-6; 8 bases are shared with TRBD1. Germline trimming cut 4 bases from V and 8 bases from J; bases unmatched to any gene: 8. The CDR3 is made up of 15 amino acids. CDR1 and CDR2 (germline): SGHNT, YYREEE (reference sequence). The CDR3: CASSATGAGDSPLHF. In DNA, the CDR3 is TGTGCCAGCAGCGCGACAGGGGCCGGAGATTCACCCCTCCACTTT.

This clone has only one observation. The CDR3 loop is CASSPLEGLAGDNEQFF. CDR3 sequence (DNA): TGTGCCAGCAGCCCTCTCGAGGGACTAGCAGGAGACAATGAGCAGTTCTTC. This chain joins TRBV7-9 and TRBJ2-1, with 9 bases that match TRBD2. From germline, CDR1 is SEHNR and CDR2 FQNEAQ (reference sequence). V lost 5 bases and J lost 5; bases outside the gene matches: 13. This CDR3 region has 17 residues.

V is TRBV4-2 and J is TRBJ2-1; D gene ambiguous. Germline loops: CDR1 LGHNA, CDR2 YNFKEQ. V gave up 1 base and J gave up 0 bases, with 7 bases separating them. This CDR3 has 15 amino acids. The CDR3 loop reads CASSQGESSYNEQFF. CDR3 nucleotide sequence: TGTGCCAGCAGCCAAGGTGAGAGCTCCTACAATGAGCAGTTCTTC.

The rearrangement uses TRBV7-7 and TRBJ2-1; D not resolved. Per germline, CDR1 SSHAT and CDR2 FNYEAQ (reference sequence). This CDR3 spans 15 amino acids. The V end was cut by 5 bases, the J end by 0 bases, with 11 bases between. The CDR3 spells CASSPRLSSYNEQFF. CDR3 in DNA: TGTGCCAGCAGCCCGAGGCTGAGCTCCTACAATGAGCAGTTCTTC.

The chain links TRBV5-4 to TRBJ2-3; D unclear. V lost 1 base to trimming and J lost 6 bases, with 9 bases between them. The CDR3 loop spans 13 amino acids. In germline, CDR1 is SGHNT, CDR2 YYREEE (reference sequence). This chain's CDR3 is CASSLYPLDTQYF. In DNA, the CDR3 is TGTGCCAGCAGCTTGTATCCCCTCGATACGCAGTATTTT.

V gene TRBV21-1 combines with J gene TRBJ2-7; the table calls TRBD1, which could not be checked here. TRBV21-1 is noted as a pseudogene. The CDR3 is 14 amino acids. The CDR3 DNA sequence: TGTGCCAGCAGCAAAGTTGACAGGCTCTACGAGCAGTACGTC. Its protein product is CASSKVDRLYEQYV.

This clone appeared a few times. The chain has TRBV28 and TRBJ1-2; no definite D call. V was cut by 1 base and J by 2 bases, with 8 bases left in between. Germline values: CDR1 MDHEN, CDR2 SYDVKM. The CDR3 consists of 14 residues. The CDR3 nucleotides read TGTGCCAGCAGTTTATTCACGGTGAACTATGGCTACACCTTC. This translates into CASSLFTVNYGYTF.